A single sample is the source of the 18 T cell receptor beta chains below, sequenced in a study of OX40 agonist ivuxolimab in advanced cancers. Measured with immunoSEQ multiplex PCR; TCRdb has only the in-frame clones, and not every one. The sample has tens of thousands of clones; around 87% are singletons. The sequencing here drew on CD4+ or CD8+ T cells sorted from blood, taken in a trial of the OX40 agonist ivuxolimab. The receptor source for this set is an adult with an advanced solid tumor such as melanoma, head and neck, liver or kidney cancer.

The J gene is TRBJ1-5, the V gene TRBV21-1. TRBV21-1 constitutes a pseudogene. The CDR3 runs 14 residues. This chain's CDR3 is CASSKTQPGQPQHF. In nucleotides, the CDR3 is TGTGCCAGCAGCAAGACCCAGCCGGGGCAGCCCCAGCATTTT.

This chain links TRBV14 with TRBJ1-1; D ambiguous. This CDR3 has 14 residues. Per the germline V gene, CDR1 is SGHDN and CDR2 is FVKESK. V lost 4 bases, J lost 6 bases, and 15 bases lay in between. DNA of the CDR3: TGTGCCAGCAGCCGTCCGGGGAGTTGGGCTGAAGCTTTCTTT. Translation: CASSRPGSWAEAFF.

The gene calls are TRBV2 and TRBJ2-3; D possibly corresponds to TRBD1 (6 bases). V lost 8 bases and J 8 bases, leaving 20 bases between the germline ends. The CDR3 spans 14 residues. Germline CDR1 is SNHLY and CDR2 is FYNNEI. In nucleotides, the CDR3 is TGTGCCAGCCACCACAGGGCCGCTCAGGGTACGCAGTATTTT. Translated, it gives CASHHRAAQGTQYF.

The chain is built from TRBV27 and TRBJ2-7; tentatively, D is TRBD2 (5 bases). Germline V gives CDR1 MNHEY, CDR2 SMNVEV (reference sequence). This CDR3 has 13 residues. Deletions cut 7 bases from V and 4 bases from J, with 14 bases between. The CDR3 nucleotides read TGTGCCAGCACTCGAGGGCCAATTTACGAGCAGTACTTC. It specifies CASTRGPIYEQYF.

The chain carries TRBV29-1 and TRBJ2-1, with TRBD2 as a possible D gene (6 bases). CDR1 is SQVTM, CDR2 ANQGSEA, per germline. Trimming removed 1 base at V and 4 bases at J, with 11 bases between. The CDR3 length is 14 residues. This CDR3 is CSVEGWEEYNEQFF. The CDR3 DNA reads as TGCAGCGTTGAAGGGTGGGAGGAGTACAATGAGCAGTTCTTC.

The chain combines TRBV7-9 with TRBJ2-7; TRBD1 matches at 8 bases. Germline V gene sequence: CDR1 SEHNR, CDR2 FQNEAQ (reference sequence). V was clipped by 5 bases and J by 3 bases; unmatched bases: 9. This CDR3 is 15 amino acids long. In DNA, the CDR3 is TGTGCCAGCAGCCCCAGGGGGCTTACTGTCTACGAGCAGTACTTC. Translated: CASSPRGLTVYEQYF.

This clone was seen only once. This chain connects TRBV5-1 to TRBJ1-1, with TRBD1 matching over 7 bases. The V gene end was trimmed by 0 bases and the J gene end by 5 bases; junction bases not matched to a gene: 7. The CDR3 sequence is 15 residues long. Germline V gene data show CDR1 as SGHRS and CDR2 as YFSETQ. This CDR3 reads CASSLEGTGVTEAFF. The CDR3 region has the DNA TGCGCCAGCAGCTTGGAAGGTACAGGGGTGACTGAAGCTTTCTTT.

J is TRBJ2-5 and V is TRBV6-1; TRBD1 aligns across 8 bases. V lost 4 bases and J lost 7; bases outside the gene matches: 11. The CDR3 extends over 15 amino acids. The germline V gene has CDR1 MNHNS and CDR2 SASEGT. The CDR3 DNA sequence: TGTGCCAGCAGTGTTCCAGGGGGCGCGGGAAGGACCCAGTACTTC. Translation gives CASSVPGGAGRTQYF.

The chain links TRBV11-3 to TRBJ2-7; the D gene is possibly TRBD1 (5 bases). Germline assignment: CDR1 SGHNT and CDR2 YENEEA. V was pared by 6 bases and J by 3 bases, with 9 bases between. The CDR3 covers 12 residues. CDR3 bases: TGTGCCAGCAGTAAGCAGGGCTACGAGCAGTACTTC. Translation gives CASSKQGYEQYF.

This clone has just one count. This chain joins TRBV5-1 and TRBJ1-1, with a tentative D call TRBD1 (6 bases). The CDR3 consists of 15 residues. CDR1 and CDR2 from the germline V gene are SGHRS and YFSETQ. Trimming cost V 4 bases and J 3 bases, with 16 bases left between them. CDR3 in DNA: TGCGCCAGCAGCAAATTAGGGGGGCGAGACACTGAAGCTTTCTTT. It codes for CASSKLGGRDTEAFF.

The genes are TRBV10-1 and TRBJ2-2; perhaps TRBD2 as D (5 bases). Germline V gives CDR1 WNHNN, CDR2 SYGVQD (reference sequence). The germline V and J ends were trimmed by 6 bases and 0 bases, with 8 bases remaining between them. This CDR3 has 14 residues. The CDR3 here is CASRLATNTGELFF. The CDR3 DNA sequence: TGCGCCAGCAGGCTAGCTACGAACACCGGGGAGCTGTTTTTT.

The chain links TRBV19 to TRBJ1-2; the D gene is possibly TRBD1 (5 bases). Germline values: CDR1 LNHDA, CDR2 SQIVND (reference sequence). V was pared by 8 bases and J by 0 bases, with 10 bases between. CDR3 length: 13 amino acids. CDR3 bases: TGTGCCAGTTGTCCAGGGCCTAACTATGGCTACACCTTC. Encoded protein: CASCPGPNYGYTF.

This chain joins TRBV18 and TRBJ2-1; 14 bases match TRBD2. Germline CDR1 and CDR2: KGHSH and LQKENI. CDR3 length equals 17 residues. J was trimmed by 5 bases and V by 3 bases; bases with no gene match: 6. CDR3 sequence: CASSPTSGRAGDNEQFF. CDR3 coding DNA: TGTGCCAGCTCACCGACTAGCGGGAGGGCGGGCGACAATGAGCAGTTCTTC.

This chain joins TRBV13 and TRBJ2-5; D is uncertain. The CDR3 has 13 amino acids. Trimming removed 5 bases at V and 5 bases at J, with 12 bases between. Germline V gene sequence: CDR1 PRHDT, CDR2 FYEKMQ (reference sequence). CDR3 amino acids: CASSLLKWETQYF. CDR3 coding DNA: TGTGCCAGCAGCCTCCTGAAATGGGAGACCCAGTACTTC. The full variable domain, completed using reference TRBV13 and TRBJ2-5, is AAGVIQSPRHLIKEKRETATLKCYPIPRHDTVYWYQQGPGQDPQFLISFYEKMQSDKGSIPDRFSAQQFSDYHSELNMSSLELGDSALYFCASSLLKWETQYFGPGTRLLVL.

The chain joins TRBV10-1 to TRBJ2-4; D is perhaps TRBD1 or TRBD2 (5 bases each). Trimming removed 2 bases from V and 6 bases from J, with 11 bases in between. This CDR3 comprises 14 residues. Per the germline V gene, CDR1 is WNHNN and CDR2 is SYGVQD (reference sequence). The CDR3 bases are TGCGCCAGCAGTGAGCCGGGACGGGGAAACATTCAGTACTTC. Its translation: CASSEPGRGNIQYF.

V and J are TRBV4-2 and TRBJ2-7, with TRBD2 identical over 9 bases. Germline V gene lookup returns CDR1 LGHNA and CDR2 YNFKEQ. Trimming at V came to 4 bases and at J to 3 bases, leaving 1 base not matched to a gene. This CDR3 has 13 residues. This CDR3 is CASSPSGNYEQYF. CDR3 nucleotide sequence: TGTGCCAGCAGCCCTAGCGGGAACTACGAGCAGTACTTC.

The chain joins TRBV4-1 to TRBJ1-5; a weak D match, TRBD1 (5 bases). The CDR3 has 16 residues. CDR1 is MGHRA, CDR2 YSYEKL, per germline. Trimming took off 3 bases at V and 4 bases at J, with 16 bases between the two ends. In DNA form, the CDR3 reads TGCGCCAGCAGCCACGGACCGGGACGGACGAATCAGCCCCAGCATTTT. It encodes CASSHGPGRTNQPQHF.

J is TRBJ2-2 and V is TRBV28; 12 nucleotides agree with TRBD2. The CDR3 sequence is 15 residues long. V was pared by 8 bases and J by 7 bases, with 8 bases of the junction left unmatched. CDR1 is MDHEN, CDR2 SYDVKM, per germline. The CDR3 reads CASYRLAGAGGELFF. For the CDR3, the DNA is TGTGCCAGCTACAGACTAGCGGGAGCGGGCGGGGAGCTGTTTTTT.